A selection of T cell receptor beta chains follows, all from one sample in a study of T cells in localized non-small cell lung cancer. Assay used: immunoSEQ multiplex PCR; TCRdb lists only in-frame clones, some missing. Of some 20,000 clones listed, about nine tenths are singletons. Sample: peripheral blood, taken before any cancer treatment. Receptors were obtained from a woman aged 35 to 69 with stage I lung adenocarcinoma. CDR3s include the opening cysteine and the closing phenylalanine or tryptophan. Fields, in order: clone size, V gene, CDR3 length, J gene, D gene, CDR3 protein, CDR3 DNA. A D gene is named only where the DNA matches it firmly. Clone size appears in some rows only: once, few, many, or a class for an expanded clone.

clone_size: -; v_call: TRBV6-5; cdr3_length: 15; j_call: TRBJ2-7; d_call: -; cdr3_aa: CASSRENAPGYEQYF; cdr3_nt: TGTGCCAGCAGTCGAGAAAACGCGCCCGGCTACGAGCAGTACTTC
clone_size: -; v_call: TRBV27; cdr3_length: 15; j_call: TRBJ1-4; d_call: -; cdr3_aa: CASSLAAGVWEKLFF; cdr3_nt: TGTGCCAGCAGTTTAGCGGCAGGGGTGTGGGAAAAACTGTTTTTT
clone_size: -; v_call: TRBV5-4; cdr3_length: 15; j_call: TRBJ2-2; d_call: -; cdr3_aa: CASSPGGGTAGELFF; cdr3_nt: TGTGCCAGCAGCCCTGGTGGGGGGACTGCCGGGGAGCTGTTTTTT
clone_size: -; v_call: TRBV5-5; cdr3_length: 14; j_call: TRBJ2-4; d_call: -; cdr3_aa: CASSLDGSPGLPHF; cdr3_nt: TGTGCCAGCAGCTTGGATGGTAGTCCCGGCCTCCCTCACTTC
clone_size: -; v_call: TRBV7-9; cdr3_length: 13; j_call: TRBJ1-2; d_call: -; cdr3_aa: CASSLQGSYGYTF; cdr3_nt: TGTGCCAGCAGCTTGCAGGGAAGCTATGGCTACACCTTC
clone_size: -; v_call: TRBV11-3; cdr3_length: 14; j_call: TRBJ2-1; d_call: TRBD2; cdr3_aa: CASSTGLAYNEQFF; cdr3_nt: TGTGCCAGCAGTACGGGACTAGCGTACAATGAGCAGTTCTTC
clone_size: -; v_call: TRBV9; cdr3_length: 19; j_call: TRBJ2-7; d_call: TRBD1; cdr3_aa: CASSVGIGGAGQGLGEQYF; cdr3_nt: TGTGCCAGCAGCGTAGGTATCGGTGGGGCGGGACAGGGGCTCGGCGAGCAGTACTTC
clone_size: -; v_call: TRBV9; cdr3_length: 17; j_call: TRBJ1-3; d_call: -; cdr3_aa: CASSVFEDPSSGNTIYF; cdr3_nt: TGTGCCAGCAGCGTATTTGAAGACCCGAGCTCTGGAAACACCATATATTTT
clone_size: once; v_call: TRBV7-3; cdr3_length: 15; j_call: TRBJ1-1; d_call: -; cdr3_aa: CASSLMGGENTEAFF; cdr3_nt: TGTGCCAGCAGCTTAATGGGGGGCGAAAACACTGAAGCTTTCTTT
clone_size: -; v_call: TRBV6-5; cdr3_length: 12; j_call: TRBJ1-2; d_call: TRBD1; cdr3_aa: CASTDRDYGYTF; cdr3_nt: TGTGCCAGCACCGACAGGGACTATGGCTACACCTTC
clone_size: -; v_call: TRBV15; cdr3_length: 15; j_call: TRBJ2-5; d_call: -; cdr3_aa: CATSRDRGTGETQYF; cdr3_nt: TGTGCCACCAGCAGAGATAGGGGGACTGGAGAGACCCAGTACTTC
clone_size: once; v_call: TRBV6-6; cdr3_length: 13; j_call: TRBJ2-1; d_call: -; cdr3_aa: CASSGDSYNEQFF; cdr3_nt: TGTGCCAGCAGCGGGGACTCCTACAATGAGCAGTTCTTC
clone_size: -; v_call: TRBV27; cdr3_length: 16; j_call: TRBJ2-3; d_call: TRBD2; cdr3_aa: CASSPRAGGITDTQYF; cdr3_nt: TGTGCCAGCAGTCCGAGAGCGGGGGGGATAACAGATACGCAGTATTTT
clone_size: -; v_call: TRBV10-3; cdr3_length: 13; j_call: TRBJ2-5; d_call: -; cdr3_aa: CAISGGQEETQYF; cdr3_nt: TGTGCCATCAGTGGGGGACAAGAAGAGACCCAGTACTTC
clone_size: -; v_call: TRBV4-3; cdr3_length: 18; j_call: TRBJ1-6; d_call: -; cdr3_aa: CASSQDVTGYSYNSPLHF; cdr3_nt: TGCGCCAGCAGCCAAGATGTAACAGGTTACTCCTATAATTCACCCCTCCACTTT
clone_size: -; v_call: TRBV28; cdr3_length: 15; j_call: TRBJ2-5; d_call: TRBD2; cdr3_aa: CASSALGRDQETQYF; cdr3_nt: TGTGCCAGCAGTGCACTGGGGAGGGACCAAGAGACCCAGTACTTC
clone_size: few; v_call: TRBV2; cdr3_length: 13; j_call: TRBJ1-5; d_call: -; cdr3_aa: CASMSGVNQPQHF; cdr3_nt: TGTGCCAGCATGTCAGGGGTCAATCAGCCCCAGCATTTT
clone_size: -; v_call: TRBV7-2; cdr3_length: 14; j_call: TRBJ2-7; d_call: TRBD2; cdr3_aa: CASSRTSGKSEQYF; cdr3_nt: TGTGCCAGCAGCCGTACTAGCGGGAAAAGCGAGCAGTACTTC
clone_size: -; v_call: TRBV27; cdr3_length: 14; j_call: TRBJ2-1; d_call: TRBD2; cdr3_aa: CASRKREGSHEQFF; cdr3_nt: TGTGCCAGCAGAAAGCGGGAGGGCTCCCATGAGCAGTTCTTC
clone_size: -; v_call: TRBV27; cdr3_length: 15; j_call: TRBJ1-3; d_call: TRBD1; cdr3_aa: CASSTDRGSGNTIYF; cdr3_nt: TGTGCCAGCAGTACCGACAGGGGCTCTGGAAACACCATATATTTT
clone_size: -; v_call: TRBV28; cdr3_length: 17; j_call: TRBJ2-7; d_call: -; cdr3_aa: CASSSPTHGSGYYEQYF; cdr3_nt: TGTGCCAGCAGTTCTCCCACGCATGGCAGCGGATACTACGAGCAGTACTTC
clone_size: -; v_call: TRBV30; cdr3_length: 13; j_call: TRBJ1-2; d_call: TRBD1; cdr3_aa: CAWSLTGSGGYTF; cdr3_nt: TGTGCCTGGAGTCTGACAGGGAGTGGTGGCTACACCTTC
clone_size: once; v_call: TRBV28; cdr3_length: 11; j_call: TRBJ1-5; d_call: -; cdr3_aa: CASSRGQPQHF; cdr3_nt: TGTGCCAGCAGCCGGGGCCAGCCCCAGCATTTT
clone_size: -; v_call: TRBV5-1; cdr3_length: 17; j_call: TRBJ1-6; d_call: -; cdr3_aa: CASSLWGQSSYNSPLHF; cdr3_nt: TGCGCCAGCAGCTTGTGGGGACAAAGCTCCTATAATTCACCCCTCCACTTT
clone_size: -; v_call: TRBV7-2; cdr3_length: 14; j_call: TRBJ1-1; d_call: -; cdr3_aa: CASSLAGPYREAFF; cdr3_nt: TGTGCCAGCAGCTTAGCGGGGCCCTACCGGGAAGCTTTCTTT
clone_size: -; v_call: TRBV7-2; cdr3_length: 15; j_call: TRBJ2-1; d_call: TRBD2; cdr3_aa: CASSPLAASYNEQFF; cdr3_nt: TGTGCCAGCAGCCCCCTAGCGGCCTCCTACAATGAGCAGTTCTTC
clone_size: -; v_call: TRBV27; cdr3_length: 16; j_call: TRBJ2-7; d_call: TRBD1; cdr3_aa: CASSLLGGQGGHEQYF; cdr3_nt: TGTGCCAGCAGTTTATTGGGGGGACAGGGGGGCCACGAGCAGTACTTC
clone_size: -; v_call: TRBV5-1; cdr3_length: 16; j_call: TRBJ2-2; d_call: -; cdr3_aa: CASSLDRGVGTGELFF; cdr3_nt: TGCGCCAGCAGCTTGGACCGGGGTGTTGGGACCGGGGAGCTGTTTTTT
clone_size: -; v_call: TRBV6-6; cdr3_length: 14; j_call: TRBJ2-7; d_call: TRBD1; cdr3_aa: CASSRTGGGYEQYF; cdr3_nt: TGTGCCAGCAGTCGGACAGGGGGCGGGTACGAGCAGTACTTC
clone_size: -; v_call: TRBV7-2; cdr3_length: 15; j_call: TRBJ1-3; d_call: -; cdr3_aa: CASSPYGRVGNTIYF; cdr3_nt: TGTGCCAGCAGCCCCTACGGCAGGGTCGGAAACACCATATATTTT
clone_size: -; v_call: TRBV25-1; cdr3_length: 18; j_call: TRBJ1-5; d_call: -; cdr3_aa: CASSLLPGLRYSNQPQHF; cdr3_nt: TGTGCCAGCAGTCTATTACCGGGACTCCGCTATAGCAATCAGCCCCAGCATTTT
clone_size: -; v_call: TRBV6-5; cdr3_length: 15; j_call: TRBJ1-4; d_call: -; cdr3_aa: CASSYSGTSYEKLFF; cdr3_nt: TGTGCCAGCAGTTACTCGGGGACCTCTTATGAAAAACTGTTTTTT